These 25 T cell receptor beta chains came from one sample sequenced in a study of vaccination and CD4 T cells after COVID-19. The Oncomine TCR Beta short-read assay sequenced DNA from cultured CD4+ T cells. In TCRdb, the PCR reads were re-called with MiXCR into one record per CDR3 protein. The sample records about 13,000 distinct CDR3 sequences, approximately 52% being singletons. These TCRs' antigens remain unknown. Treatment here: roughly 10-day PBMC culture with coronavirus spike peptide pools or control peptides (ViraFEST assay). Sequenced sample: CD4+ T cells from blood, cultured in vitro. The receptors originated from a human donor who had recovered from COVID-19.

V gene TRBV6-5 combines with J gene TRBJ2-5; the D is unclear. V dropped 0 bases and J dropped 0 bases, with 8 bases sitting between them. CDR1 is MNHEY, CDR2 SVGAGI, per germline. This CDR3 has 15 residues. The CDR3 is CASSYSRPHQETQYF. The CDR3 DNA is TGTGCCAGCAGTTACTCCCGGCCCCACCAAGAGACCCAGTACTTC.

The chain recombines TRBV4-1 with TRBJ2-3, with 9 bases matching TRBD2. Germline trimming cut 4 bases from V and 2 bases from J; bases unmatched to any gene: 4. The CDR3 contains 15 residues. CDR1 and CDR2 from the germline V gene are MGHRA and YSYEKL. The CDR3 region has the DNA TGCGCCAGCAGCCCCCGACTAGCGGCCACAGATACGCAGTATTTT. Protein sequence: CASSPRLAATDTQYF.

The rearrangement joins TRBV7-6 to TRBJ2-7; 9 bases map to TRBD2. The V and J ends lost 1 base and 4 bases, in that order; junction bases with no gene match: 11. The CDR3 totals 17 residues. Germline values: CDR1 SGHVS, CDR2 FNYEAQ. For the CDR3, the DNA is TGTGCCAGCAGCTTAGGGGGTACGGGGCTAGCGGGATACGAGCAGTACTTC. Translated: CASSLGGTGLAGYEQYF.

This clonotype has a handful of counts. The chain links TRBV20-1 to TRBJ1-1, with 7 positions matching TRBD1. V trimming: 0 bases; J trimming: 5 bases; junction bases outside the gene matches: 9. The CDR3 is 15 residues long. Germline lookup yields CDR1 DFQATT and CDR2 SNEGSKA (reference sequence). The CDR3 DNA reads as TGCAGTGCTAGAGATTCCGACAGGGCCTCGACTGAAGCTTTCTTT. Translation gives CSARDSDRASTEAFF.

This chain connects TRBV10-3 to TRBJ1-5; no reliable D call. Trimming took 6 bases from V and 0 from J, leaving 6 bases between them. The CDR3 is made up of 13 amino acids. CDR1 ENHRY and CDR2 SYGVKD come from the germline V gene. The DNA of the CDR3 is TGTGCCATCAGCGAATATAGCAATCAGCCCCAGCATTTT. Encoded protein: CAISEYSNQPQHF.

The chain couples TRBV6-5 to TRBJ2-2; D gene uncertain. V was cut by 4 bases and J by 4 bases, with 10 bases left in between. Germline-derived CDR1 and CDR2 are MNHEY and SVGAGI. The CDR3 loop spans 14 amino acids. The CDR3 protein is CASSFWRSTGELFF. The CDR3 DNA follows: TGTGCCAGCAGTTTTTGGCGGTCCACCGGGGAGCTGTTTTTT.

The V call is TRBV6-5, the J call TRBJ2-2; D is ambiguous. CDR1 is MNHEY, CDR2 SVGAGI, per germline. Trimming removed 2 bases from V and 3 bases from J, with 10 bases in between. The CDR3 runs to 15 residues. CDR3 amino acids: CASSYLGFDTGELFF. In DNA form, the CDR3 reads TGTGCCAGCAGTTACCTCGGGTTCGACACCGGGGAGCTGTTTTTT.

This clonotype ranks as medium-sized. V usage is TRBV20-1 and J usage is TRBJ1-5; TRBD1 matches 7 bases. The J segment lost 6 bases and the V segment lost 1 base, leaving 9 bases of the junction unmatched. Germline loops: CDR1 DFQATT, CDR2 SNEGSKA (reference sequence). The CDR3 has 15 amino acids. The CDR3 is CSARGIGGAGQPQHF. CDR3 in DNA: TGCAGTGCTAGAGGTATAGGGGGCGCGGGTCAGCCCCAGCATTTT.

The rearrangement uses TRBV6-5 and TRBJ1-1; D gene uncertain. CDR1 is MNHEY and CDR2 is SVGAGI in the germline V gene. With 0 bases removed from V and 0 bases from J, the gap between germline ends came to 2 bases. CDR3 length: 13 residues. CDR3 region: CASSYSLNTEAFF. The DNA for the CDR3 is TGTGCCAGCAGTTACTCTCTGAACACTGAAGCTTTCTTT.

The chain joins TRBV7-9 to TRBJ2-7; the match to TRBD2 covers 9 bases. Germline CDR1 SEHNR, CDR2 FQNEAQ (reference sequence). This CDR3 is 14 amino acids long. Unmatched junction bases numbered 3, after V lost 5 bases and J lost 1 base. The CDR3 spells CASSISGSSYEQYF. The CDR3 DNA follows: TGTGCCAGCAGCATTAGCGGGAGTTCCTACGAGCAGTACTTC.

The V gene is TRBV14, the J gene TRBJ2-1; 7 nucleotides agree with TRBD1. CDR1 is SGHDN, CDR2 FVKESK, per germline. The CDR3 contains 15 residues. V dropped 2 bases and J dropped 0; count of bases not matched to a gene: 1. The CDR3 DNA reads TGTGCCAGCAGCCAATACAGGGGCTCCTACAATGAGCAGTTCTTC. Protein sequence: CASSQYRGSYNEQFF.

The chain links TRBV24-1 to TRBJ2-5; D is undetermined. In germline, CDR1 is KGHDR, CDR2 SFDVKD. The V gene lost 3 bases and the J gene lost 2 bases, with 12 bases spanning the gap. There are 15 residues in the CDR3. The CDR3 reads CATSDNRRSQETQYF. For the CDR3, the DNA is TGTGCCACCAGTGATAACCGACGGAGTCAAGAGACCCAGTACTTC.

This clonotype was counted once. V is TRBV12-3 or TRBV12-4 and J is TRBJ2-7, with a weak D call TRBD2 (5 bases). Trimming left V 3 bases short and J 3 bases short, with 9 bases between. This CDR3 contains 13 residues. The CDR3 nucleotides are TGTGCCAGCAGTTTCCAGAGGGACTACGAGCAGTACTTC. The encoded protein is CASSFQRDYEQYF.

The rearrangement joins TRBV9 to TRBJ2-7; 7 bases align to TRBD2. Germline CDR1 is SGDLS and CDR2 is YYNGEE. The junction had 13 bases not matched to a gene; V was cut back by 0 bases and J by 4 bases. The CDR3 is 17 residues long. The CDR3 bases are TGTGCCAGCAGCGTAGGCCCCGCGGGCGGGAGTAGGTACGAGCAGTACTTC. The encoded protein is CASSVGPAGGSRYEQYF.

This clonotype occurred a few times. CDR3 coding DNA: TGTGCCTGGAGTAGGGGGATGAATTCACCCCTCCACTTT. Translated, it gives CAWSRGMNSPLHF. The chain links TRBV30 to TRBJ1-6, with D maybe TRBD1 (6 bases). Germline CDR1 GTSNPN, CDR2 SVGIG (reference sequence). Trimming took 2 bases from V and 7 from J, leaving 9 bases between them. This CDR3 has 13 residues.

V and J are TRBV20-1 and TRBJ2-3; TRBD2 aligns across 11 bases. The CDR3 has 17 amino acids. The ends lost 2 bases at V and 5 bases at J; junction bases unmatched: 12. In germline, CDR1 is DFQATT, CDR2 SNEGSKA (reference sequence). CDR3 sequence (DNA): TGCAGTGCTAGACCTATTAGCGGGAGGGCCGAGGTAGATACGCAGTATTTT. Translating gives CSARPISGRAEVDTQYF.

This clonotype was detected a few times. The V gene is TRBV7-8, the J gene TRBJ2-2; D possibly corresponds to TRBD1 (6 bases). CDR1 and CDR2 from the germline V gene are SGHVS and FQNEAQ. The CDR3 is 18 amino acids. V was trimmed by 4 bases and J by 7 bases, leaving 25 bases between them. The chain's CDR3 is CASSSTRRTDRGVGELFF. Here the CDR3 DNA reads TGTGCCAGCAGCTCGACCCGACGGACAGATCGGGGTGTCGGGGAGCTGTTTTTT.

The V and J genes are TRBV20-1 and TRBJ1-2; no clear D gene. The CDR3 runs to 11 residues. Between the trimmed V and J ends, which lost 4 bases and 5 bases, there was a span of 8 bases. Germline CDR1 and CDR2: DFQATT and SNEGSKA (reference sequence). Here the CDR3 DNA reads TGCAGTGCTATTTCTCAGTATGGCTACACCTTC. Translation: CSAISQYGYTF.

In this sample, this clonotype turned up a few times. The chain couples TRBV30 to TRBJ1-1; D is uncertain. CDR1 is GTSNPN, CDR2 SVGIG, per germline (reference sequence). V was pared by 0 bases and J by 10 bases, with 12 bases between. CDR3 length: 12 residues. This CDR3 reads CAWSVGTLGAFF. CDR3 DNA: TGTGCCTGGAGTGTGGGCACTCTGGGAGCTTTCTTT.

This clonotype is deemed large. The genes are TRBV10-3 and TRBJ1-1, with TRBD1 identical over 10 bases. The V and J ends lost 10 bases and 4 bases, in that order; junction bases with no gene match: 3. This CDR3 has 12 amino acids. Germline values: CDR1 ENHRY, CDR2 SYGVKD. The CDR3 region is CATGQGLTEAFF. In DNA, the CDR3 is TGTGCCACGGGACAGGGGCTCACTGAAGCTTTCTTT.

This chain links TRBV15 with TRBJ1-2; D is possibly TRBD1 (5 bases). This CDR3 contains 14 residues. V lost 0 bases to trimming and J lost 8 bases, with 13 bases between them. Germline CDR1 is LNHNV and CDR2 is YYDKDF (reference sequence). The CDR3 sequence is CATSRDNGGRGYTF. CDR3 nucleotides: TGTGCCACCAGCAGAGATAACGGGGGTAGGGGCTACACCTTC.

V usage is TRBV6-4 and J usage is TRBJ2-1, with 15 bases fitting TRBD2. CDR3 size: 15 residues. The germline gives CDR1 MRHNA, CDR2 SNTAGT. Trimming removed 5 bases from V and 10 bases from J; junction bases left unmatched: 6. DNA of the CDR3: TGTGCCAGCAGTCCGGGACTAGCGGGAGGTCAGGAGCAGTTCTTC. It specifies CASSPGLAGGQEQFF.

V gene TRBV20-1 combines with J gene TRBJ2-3, with TRBD2 matching 10 bases. The CDR3 contains 20 residues. The V and J ends lost 3 bases and 0 bases, in that order; junction bases with no gene match: 18. Germline CDR1 DFQATT, CDR2 SNEGSKA (reference sequence). CDR3 loop: CSASPPGGGSGRASTDTQYF. The DNA of the CDR3 is TGCAGTGCTAGCCCCCCGGGAGGAGGGAGCGGGAGGGCTAGCACAGATACGCAGTATTTT.

This sequence joins TRBV30 and TRBJ2-3; no reliable D call. The CDR3 contains 14 residues. Germline V gives CDR1 GTSNPN, CDR2 SVGIG (reference sequence). V was trimmed by 2 bases and J by 2 bases, leaving 11 bases between them. In DNA form, the CDR3 reads TGTGCCTGGAGTAAAGGGTCTGACACAGATACGCAGTATTTT. Translated: CAWSKGSDTDTQYF.

The chain carries TRBV24-1 and TRBJ2-5; D may be TRBD1 or TRBD2 (7 bases each). CDR1 and CDR2 (germline): KGHDR, SFDVKD. The CDR3 runs to 14 residues. Trimming removed 8 bases from V and 5 bases from J, with 17 bases in between. In nucleotides, the CDR3 is TGTGCCACCATCGGCTATCAGGGGGGGGAGACCCAGTACTTC. Protein: CATIGYQGGETQYF.